The text below deals with one T cell receptor beta chain. The entry originates in a study of blood T cell repertoires in COVID-19. As for the study in general: T cells, B-cell-depleted T cells, or PBMCs supplied cDNA or gDNA.

V shed 3 bases and J shed 4 bases, with 15 bases lying between them. CDR1 is DFQATT, CDR2 SNEGSKA, per germline (reference sequence). CDR3 length: 14 amino acids. Per the original data handling: Reference gene primers were amplified, and this amplification served to estimate nucleated cell counts. Some clones are missing from TCRdb's copy, which holds only in-frame ones; the method was immunoSEQ multiplex PCR. The V and J calls and clone size were taken over from that table, and D and trimming were inferred from the DNA. The sample consists of 150,000 or so clones, about four fifths of them appearing once.

The sequenced sample was peripheral blood. The clonotype was recovered from a human donor with acute or convalescent COVID-19. The donor label of this sample is uncertain. This chain connects TRBV20-1 to TRBJ1-1; the D gene is possibly TRBD1 (5 bases). This CDR3 is CSASTPLGGTEAFF. The CDR3 coding sequence is TGCAGTGCTAGTACCCCTCTGGGGGGCACTGAAGCTTTCTTT.